This TCR beta chain emerged from a study of early T cells in non-severe SARS-CoV-2 infection. Turning to the study itself: Sequenced bulk RNA came from whole blood that was unsorted, and chains were unpaired.

The CDR3 contains 15 residues. With 1 base removed from V and 4 bases from J, the gap between germline ends came to 13 bases. Germline V lookup: CDR1 SGHTA, CDR2 FQGNSA. The study's findings and limits: VDJdb matching skewed toward anti-spike CD8 responses, missing private and CD4 specificities.

As for this clonotype: Its antigen is unidentified.

The library protocol tagged individual cDNA molecules with unique molecular identifiers. TCRdb re-called the 5' RACE reads through MiXCR, storing one row per CDR3 protein. The sample yields 55,000 to 70,000 distinct CDR3 sequences, 10% to 15% seen once. This chain joins TRBV7-2 and TRBJ1-2; possible D gene TRBD1, 5 bases. The origin of this receptor is an adult who was a healthcare worker with PCR-confirmed SARS-CoV-2 infection or an uninfected control (not recorded which). Source material: whole blood. The CDR3 sequence: CASSLGTDRAYGYTF. CDR3 in DNA: TGTGCCAGCAGCTTAGGGACTGACAGAGCCTATGGCTACACCTTC.